The present TCR beta chain was sequenced within a study of identical twins (dated by TCRdb to 2016 to 2018). Study-wide context: The study deep-sequenced TCR alpha and beta repertoires from monozygotic twins, unrelated adults of various ages and cord blood to test whether fetal clonotypes persist. Replicate twin experiments were performed at different times using different library preparation protocols to rule out contamination. The paper as a whole reports these results and caveats: Excess twin sharing in beta out-of-frame sequences was weaker because fewer shared sequences lowered the signal-to-noise ratio. Conclusions relied on cross-sectional statistical analysis, since the same donors could not be followed over many years. Compared with coincidental sharing between unrelated individuals, an excess of low generation-probability sequences was observed among out-of-frame TCR alpha sequences shared between twins. Invariant T cells such as MAIT and iNKT could partly confound zero-insertion analyses, although diverse VJ usage argued against such confounding for most clonotypes. Abundant cord blood beta clonotypes carried fewer insertions; young adult naive repertoires showed a weaker similar trend, while memory repertoires showed none. In monozygotic twins, recombination models systematically underestimated out-of-frame TCR alpha sharing, but the models matched the sharing seen between unrelated individuals.

Library method: 5' RACE. The listed sequencing device is Illumina HiSeq 2000. Template switching introduced a universal primer binding site; the final cDNA contained a unique molecular identifier, enabling accurate counting of TCR cDNA molecules. Specific primers in the conserved constant-segment region were used to synthesize first-strand cDNA for TCR alpha and beta chains. To control for contamination, every cDNA library was double barcoded, receiving both a SMART-Mk sample barcode and Illumina barcodes. TruSeq adapter sequences, together with Illumina sample barcodes, were added in two successive PCR steps. The Illumina HiSeq platform was used with custom primers to sequence TCR alpha and beta cDNA libraries. The study's own analysis went as follows. Unique molecular identifiers were extracted from raw reads with MiGEC, and CDR3 positions were determined with MiXCR. Recombination models were inferred per individual with the repgenHMM and IGoR tools using an EM algorithm. Shared clonotype analysis was performed with the tcR package in R, normalizing sharing by the product of cloneset sizes. Out-of-frame nonproductive sequences were analyzed to study raw recombination free of thymic and clonal selection effects. TCRdb redid the processing of the public reads, applying fastp at Q25 and MiXCR, and retained in-frame beta chains. Entries that share a CDR3 protein sequence are merged under the most common genes and DNA. Here the V and J calls rest on TCRdb's processing, not on the authors' analysis. A total of hundreds of thousands of distinct CDR3 sequences appear in this sample, over 8.5% of them only once. More than 0.75% of the sample is in the top ten clones.

Points on this clonotype: This clone's antigen is unknown. Per-base quality was not reported, and no clone a single base away is much larger than it.

Every donor was a healthy Caucasian. Three pairs of female monozygotic twins, all aged about 18 to 30 years, were included in the twin cohort. Peripheral blood mononuclear cells were the source from which RNA for the TCR libraries was isolated. V loses 9 bases at its end and J loses 3 bases; junction bases beyond the gene matches: 9. Reading from cysteine to phenylalanine, the CDR3 counts 13 amino acids. Only CDR3 DNA is held: 39 bases, read in frame from base 1. The sample was also linked to a second study, of yellow fever vaccine responses in identical twins. Drawing on the second study: The authors reported that the T cell response to vaccination in identical twins appeared partly convergent and partly personalized. Focusing on identical twins, the study followed the T cell clones that responded to the vaccine, and did so with precision.

Sequences were obtained from PBMCs. The rearrangement joined TRBV5-3 to TRBJ2-7; 7 bases in the middle match TRBD2. TRBV5-3 qualifies as an ORF whose function is uncertain. This TCR was sampled from a young woman in good health. The CDR3 corresponds to CAMSLGGGYEQYF. The base sequence is TGTGCCATGAGCCTTGGGGGGGGCTACGAGCAGTACTTC.